This TCR beta chain was recovered during a study of T-cell reconstitution after alpha-beta-depleted transplantation in children. Study-level findings and limits: Several hundred expanded graft clones reportedly were the source of alpha-beta T cells about two months after transplant.

The table lists this clonotype with many counts. Its matching antigen is unknown. Using unique molecular identifiers, the investigators prepared the TCRbeta library. One entry per CDR3 protein results from TCRdb running MiXCR on the PCR reads. The sample includes 190,000 or so distinct CDR3 sequences, roughly 6.3% of them seen just once. V was shortened by 7 bases and J by 2 bases, with 16 bases between the two germline ends. The CDR3 has 14 amino acids. Germline CDR1 SGHRS, CDR2 YFSETQ. The chain links TRBV5-1 to TRBJ2-7, with a weak D call TRBD1 (6 bases). Sequencing was performed on PBMCs, taken before TCRalphabeta/CD19-depleted stem cell transplant. The clonotype comes from a girl under three years old with combined immunodeficiency, due to receive a stem cell transplant. Written as DNA, the CDR3 is TGCGCCAGCTCGACTCGGACAGCCCCCTACGAGCAGTACTTC. Amino acid sequence: CASSTRTAPYEQYF.